The rows below give T cell receptor beta chains drawn from one sample of a study of cytomegalovirus exposure and HLA in healthy donors. Method: immunoSEQ multiplex PCR; TCRdb's copy keeps in-frame clones and lacks some. The sample carries some 120,000 clones, approximately 8.6% recorded once. Sequencing was carried out using PBMCs. The receptors come from a woman in her thirties or forties in good health and CMV-seropositive. Both conserved end residues are part of each CDR3. A D gene is named only where the DNA matches it firmly. A row's size may be missing; if present it is once, few, many or a size class.

d_call j_call clone_size v_call cdr3_aa cdr3_nt
TRBD2 TRBJ2-5 few TRBV5-1 CASSLVSSGGEETQYF TGCGCCAGCAGCTTGGTGTCTAGCGGGGGGGAAGAGACCCAGTACTTC
TRBD1 TRBJ2-7 NA TRBV5-1 CASSSGQGNEQYF TGCGCCAGCAGCTCGGGACAGGGGAACGAGCAGTACTTC
NA TRBJ1-1 NA TRBV9 CASSFYRGQTNTEAFF TGTGCCAGCAGCTTTTACCGCGGACAGACGAACACTGAAGCTTTCTTT
NA TRBJ1-1 NA TRBV5-1 CASSRQGGTEAFF TGCGCCAGCAGCAGGCAGGGCGGCACTGAAGCTTTCTTT
TRBD2 TRBJ2-1 few TRBV5-1 CASSSGLAGHEQFF TGCGCCAGCAGCTCCGGACTAGCGGGGCATGAGCAGTTCTTC
TRBD1 TRBJ1-1 NA TRBV7-7 CASSPRDRVYTEAFF TGTGCCAGCAGCCCCCGGGACAGGGTATATACTGAAGCTTTCTTT
NA TRBJ2-6 few TRBV30 CAWSVGGSGANVLTF TGTGCCTGGAGTGTAGGCGGCTCTGGGGCCAACGTCCTGACTTTC
TRBD1 TRBJ1-5 few TRBV28 CASSFVTGGDQPQHF TGTGCCAGCAGTTTTGTAACAGGGGGCGATCAGCCCCAGCATTTT
TRBD1 TRBJ1-5 few TRBV6-1 CASRGQYIKQPQHF TGTGCCAGCAGGGGACAGTATATTAAGCAGCCCCAGCATTTT
TRBD1 TRBJ1-1 NA TRBV5-1 CASRGTSQGDTEAFF TGCGCCAGCAGGGGGACATCCCAGGGGGACACTGAAGCTTTCTTT
TRBD1 TRBJ2-2 few TRBV7-9 CASSPRQGETGELFF TGTGCCAGCAGCCCCCGGCAGGGGGAAACCGGGGAGCTGTTTTTT
TRBD1 TRBJ1-2 NA TRBV6-1 CASSEDRGYGYTF TGTGCCAGCAGTGAGGACAGGGGATATGGCTACACCTTC
NA TRBJ2-3 NA TRBV18 CASSPYASPTDTQYF TGTGCCAGCTCACCATACGCGTCTCCGACAGATACGCAGTATTTT
NA TRBJ2-5 few TRBV12-1 CASNDRQVELETQYF TGTGCCAGCAATGATCGACAGGTTGAGCTGGAGACCCAGTACTTC
NA TRBJ2-7 NA TRBV5-4 CASSLSDSSYEQYF TGTGCCAGCAGCTTGTCTGACTCCTCCTACGAGCAGTACTTC
TRBD1 TRBJ2-3 few TRBV29-1 CSVRTGTGDTQYF TGCAGCGTTCGGACAGGTACAGGAGATACGCAGTATTTT
NA TRBJ1-5 NA TRBV10-2 CASSGRETDQPQNF TGCGCCAGCAGTGGGAGGGAAACAGATCAGCCCCAGAATTTT
NA TRBJ2-7 NA TRBV10-3 CAITTSSYEQYF TGTGCCATCACCACTAGCTCCTACGAGCAGTACTTC
NA TRBJ1-4 few TRBV2 CATAREVDEKLFF TGTGCCACCGCCCGGGAGGTGGATGAAAAACTGTTTTTT
NA TRBJ2-5 NA TRBV10-3 CAISESTWYQETQYF TGTGCCATCAGTGAGTCAACATGGTACCAAGAGACCCAGTACTTC
NA TRBJ2-2 NA TRBV7-9 CATSTGSGSDTGELFF TGTGCCACCTCGACCGGCTCCGGGTCCGACACCGGGGAGCTGTTTTTT
NA TRBJ1-2 NA TRBV7-2 CASSLAGVIYGYTF TGTGCCAGCAGCTTGGCAGGGGTAATCTATGGCTACACCTTC
TRBD2 TRBJ2-7 NA TRBV4-1 CASSQALAGGTSYEQYF TGCGCCAGCAGCCAAGCATTAGCGGGGGGAACCTCCTACGAGCAGTACTTC
NA TRBJ1-2 NA TRBV2 CASSSTGQRYGYTF TGTGCCAGCTCCTCCACAGGGCAGAGGTATGGCTACACCTTC
NA TRBJ1-3 few TRBV29-1 CSVEGRWGNTIYF TGCAGCGTTGAAGGCAGATGGGGAAACACCATATATTTT
TRBD2 TRBJ2-2 NA TRBV11-3 CASSQTTAGSNTGELFF TGTGCCAGCAGCCAAACTACAGCGGGGAGTAACACCGGGGAGCTGTTTTTT
NA TRBJ1-4 NA TRBV18 CASSPHQGINEKLFF TGTGCCAGCTCACCACATCAGGGGATTAATGAAAAACTGTTTTTT
TRBD2 TRBJ2-1 few TRBV5-4 CASSLPASGGLSAYNEQFF TGTGCCAGCAGCTTGCCCGCTAGCGGGGGGCTTTCGGCCTACAATGAGCAGTTCTTC
NA TRBJ1-1 few TRBV5-1 CASSFRGGTTEAFF TGCGCCAGCAGCTTCCGGGGGGGGACCACTGAAGCTTTCTTT
TRBD2 TRBJ2-3 NA TRBV5-1 CASSLDPSGVADTQYF TGCGCCAGCAGCTTGGATCCTAGCGGGGTTGCAGATACGCAGTATTTT
NA TRBJ2-7 NA TRBV5-6 CASSWRRYEQYF TGTGCCAGCAGCTGGAGACGCTACGAGCAGTACTTC
TRBD1 TRBJ1-2 few TRBV6-1 CASSEAGGQHVYGYTF TGTGCCAGCAGTGAAGCTGGGGGACAGCACGTGTATGGCTACACCTTC
NA TRBJ1-1 NA TRBV5-1 CASSLDPGNTEAFF TGCGCCAGCAGCTTGGACCCGGGGAACACTGAAGCTTTCTTT
TRBD1 TRBJ1-4 NA TRBV7-9 CASSQPGTGGGEKLFF TGTGCCAGCAGCCAACCCGGGACAGGGGGCGGTGAAAAACTGTTTTTT